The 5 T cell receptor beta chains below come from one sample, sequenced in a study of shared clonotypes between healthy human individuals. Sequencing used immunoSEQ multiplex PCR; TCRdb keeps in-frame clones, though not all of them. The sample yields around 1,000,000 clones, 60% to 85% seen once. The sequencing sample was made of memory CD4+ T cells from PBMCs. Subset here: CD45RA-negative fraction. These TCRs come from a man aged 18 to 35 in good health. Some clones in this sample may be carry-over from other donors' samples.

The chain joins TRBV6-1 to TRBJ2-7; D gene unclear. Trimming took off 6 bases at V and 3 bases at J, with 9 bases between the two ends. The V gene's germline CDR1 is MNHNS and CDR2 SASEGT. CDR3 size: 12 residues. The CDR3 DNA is TGTGCCAGCAGGACGGCCCTCTACGAGCAGTACTTC. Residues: CASRTALYEQYF.

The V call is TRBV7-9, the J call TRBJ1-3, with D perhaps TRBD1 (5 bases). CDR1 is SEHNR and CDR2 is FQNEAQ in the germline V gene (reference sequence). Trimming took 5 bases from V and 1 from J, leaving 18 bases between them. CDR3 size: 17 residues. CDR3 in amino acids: CASSPGTWAESGNTIYF. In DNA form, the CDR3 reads TGTGCCAGCAGCCCGGGGACTTGGGCGGAATCTGGAAACACCATATATTTT.

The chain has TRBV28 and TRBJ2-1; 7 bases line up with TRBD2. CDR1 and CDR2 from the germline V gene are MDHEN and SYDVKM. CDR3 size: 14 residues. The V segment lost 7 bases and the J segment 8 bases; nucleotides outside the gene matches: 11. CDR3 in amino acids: CASTPGGSGHEQFF. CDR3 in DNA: TGTGCCAGCACCCCCGGCGGGAGCGGACATGAGCAGTTCTTC.

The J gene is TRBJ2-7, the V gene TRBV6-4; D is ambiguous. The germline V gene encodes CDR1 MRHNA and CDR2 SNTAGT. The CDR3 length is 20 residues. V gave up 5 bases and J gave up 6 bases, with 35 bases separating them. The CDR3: CASSIKSRLGMILLTFEQYF. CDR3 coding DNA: TGTGCCAGCAGTATAAAGAGCAGGTTGGGTATGATCCTATTGACCTTCGAGCAGTACTTC.

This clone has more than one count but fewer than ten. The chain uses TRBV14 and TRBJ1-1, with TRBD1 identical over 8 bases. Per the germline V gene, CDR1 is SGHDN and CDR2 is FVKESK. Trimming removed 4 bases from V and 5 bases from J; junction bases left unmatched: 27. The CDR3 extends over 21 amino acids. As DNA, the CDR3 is TGTGCCAGCAGCCCAAGAGCCCAGGGGGCCCCGATGAGGGGGGCAGTAACTGAAGCTTTCTTT. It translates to CASSPRAQGAPMRGAVTEAFF.